This T cell receptor beta chain was retrieved from a study of T cells after yellow fever vaccination. CDR1 LGHNA and CDR2 YSLEER come from the germline V gene. CDR3 length equals 13 residues. The V and J ends lost 0 bases and 6 bases respectively, with 6 bases between them. Remarks on this clonotype: Its cognate antigen is unknown.

The study made its TCR cDNA through 5'RACE template switching. That step introduced a universal primer site along with UMIs. From the 5' RACE reads, TCRdb called clonotypes with MiXCR, one entry per CDR3 protein. There are about 510,000 distinct CDR3 sequences in the sample; 21% occur only once, and about a sixth lies in the top ten. General study points: Re-detected after boosting: most primary clones, approximately 97% of CD4 and less than 90% of CD8. Abundant clonotypes from the bulk population could contaminate FACS-sorted repertoires. The study found a weaker secondary response that peaked faster, day 5 versus 15.

This sequence was found in a man aged 18 to 29 who received the YFV17D yellow fever vaccine. V gene TRBV4-3 combines with J gene TRBJ1-5; no firm D call. This specimen was PBMCs, taken roughly 20 days after the first yellow fever vaccination. The CDR3 is CASSQDHFQPQHF. The CDR3 bases are TGCGCCAGCAGCCAAGATCACTTTCAGCCCCAGCATTTT.